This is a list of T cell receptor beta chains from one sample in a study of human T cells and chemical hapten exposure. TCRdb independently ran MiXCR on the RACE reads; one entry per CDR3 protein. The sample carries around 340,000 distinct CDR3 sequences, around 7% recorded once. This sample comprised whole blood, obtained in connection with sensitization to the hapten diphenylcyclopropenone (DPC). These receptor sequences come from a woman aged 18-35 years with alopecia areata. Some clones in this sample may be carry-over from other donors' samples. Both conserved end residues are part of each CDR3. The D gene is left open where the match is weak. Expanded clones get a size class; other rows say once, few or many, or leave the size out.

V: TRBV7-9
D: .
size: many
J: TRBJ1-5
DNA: TGTGCCAGCAGCCAGGACCATCAGCCCCAGCATTTT
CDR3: CASSQDHQPQHF

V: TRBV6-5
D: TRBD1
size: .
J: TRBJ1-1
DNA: TGTGCCAGCAGTTACAAGGGGGCTTACACTGAAGCTTTCTTT
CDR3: CASSYKGAYTEAFF

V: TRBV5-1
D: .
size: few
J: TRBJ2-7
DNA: TGCGCCAGCAGCTTGGCACTGAGGGCCGAGCAGTACTTC
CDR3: CASSLALRAEQYF

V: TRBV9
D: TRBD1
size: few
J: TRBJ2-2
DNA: TGTGCCAGCAGCGCCCTTCCGGGACAGGGGGCGGCGAACACCGGGGAGCTGTTTTTT
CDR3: CASSALPGQGAANTGELFF

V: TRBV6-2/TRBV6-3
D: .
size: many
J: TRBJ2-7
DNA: TGTGCCAGCAGCAAAGACCCCGGGACGGCTTTCTCCTACGAGCAGTACTTC
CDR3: CASSKDPGTAFSYEQYF

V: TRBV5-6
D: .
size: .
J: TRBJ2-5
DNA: TGTGCCAGCAGCTTTGGCCCCAAAGAGACCCAGTACTTC
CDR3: CASSFGPKETQYF

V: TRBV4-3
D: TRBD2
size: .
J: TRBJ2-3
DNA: TGCGCCAGCAGCCAAGATCGAAGCGGGGTGACCACAGATACGCAGTATTTT
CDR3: CASSQDRSGVTTDTQYF

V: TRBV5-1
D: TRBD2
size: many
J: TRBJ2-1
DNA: TGCGCCAGCAGCCTCTACGGGACTAGCGGGGATGAGCAGTTCTTC
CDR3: CASSLYGTSGDEQFF

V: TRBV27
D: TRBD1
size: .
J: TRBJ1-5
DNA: TGTGCCAGCAGAAAGACAGGGGGCAATCAGCCCCAGCATTTT
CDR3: CASRKTGGNQPQHF

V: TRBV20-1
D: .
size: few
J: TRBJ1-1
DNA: TGCAGTGCTAGTGTTAATCGGGGCGCGGACACTGAAGCTTTCTTT
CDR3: CSASVNRGADTEAFF

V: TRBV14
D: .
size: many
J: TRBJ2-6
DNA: TGTGCCAGCAGCCACGCCGGGGCCAACGTCCTGACTTTC
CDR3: CASSHAGANVLTF

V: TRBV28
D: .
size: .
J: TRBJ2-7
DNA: TGTGCCAGCAGTTTAGGGGCAGGGATCTTCTACGAGCAGTACTTC
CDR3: CASSLGAGIFYEQYF

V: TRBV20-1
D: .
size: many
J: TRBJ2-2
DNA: TGCAGTGCTAGTGGGCGGGGCAAGGACACCGGGGAGCTGTTTTTT
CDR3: CSASGRGKDTGELFF

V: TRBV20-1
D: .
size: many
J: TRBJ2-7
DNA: TGCAGTGCTAGAGTCGATTTCGGATCCTACGAGCAGTACTTC
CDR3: CSARVDFGSYEQYF

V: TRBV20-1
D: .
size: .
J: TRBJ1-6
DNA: TGCAGTGCTAGAGGAAGGGTATCACCCCTCCACTTT
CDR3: CSARGRVSPLHF

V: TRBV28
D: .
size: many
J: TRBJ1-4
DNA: TGTGCCAGCATTGGAGGGGATGAAAAACTGTTTTTT
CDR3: CASIGGDEKLFF

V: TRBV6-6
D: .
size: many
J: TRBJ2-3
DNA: TGTGCCAGCAGTTACGGTAACACAGATACGCAGTATTTT
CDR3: CASSYGNTDTQYF

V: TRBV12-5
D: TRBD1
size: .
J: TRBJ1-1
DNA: TGTGCTAGTGGTCAACGCCCCGGGACAGGGAACACTGAAGCTTTCTTT
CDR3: CASGQRPGTGNTEAFF

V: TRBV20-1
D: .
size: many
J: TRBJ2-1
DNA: TGCAGTGCTAGCGAGGGCTACAATGAGCAGTTCTTC
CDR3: CSASEGYNEQFF

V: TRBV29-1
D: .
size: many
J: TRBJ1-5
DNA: TGCAGCGCAGGCCGGACGTTGAGGGGGCCCCAGCATTTT
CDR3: CSAGRTLRGPQHF

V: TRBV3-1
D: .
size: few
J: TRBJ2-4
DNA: TGTGCCAGCAGCCACGAGGTAGGGCGAAACATTCAGTACTTC
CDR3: CASSHEVGRNIQYF

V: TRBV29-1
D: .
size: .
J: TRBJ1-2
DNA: TGCAGCGTTGTGGGGGAGGGTGGCTACACCTTC
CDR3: CSVVGEGGYTF

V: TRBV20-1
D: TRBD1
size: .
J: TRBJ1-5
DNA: TGCAGTGCTAGAGGACAGGGGGCCGAGCAGCCCCAGCATTTT
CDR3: CSARGQGAEQPQHF

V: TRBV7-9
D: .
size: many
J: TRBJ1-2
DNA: TGTGCCAGCAGCCCAATCACACAGGTCTGGCCCACCGTCCTTTCCTACACCTTC
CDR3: CASSPITQVWPTVLSYTF

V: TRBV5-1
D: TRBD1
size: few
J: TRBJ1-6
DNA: TGCGCCAGCAGCTTGGAACTGGGACAGGGGAATTCACCCCTCCACTTT
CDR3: CASSLELGQGNSPLHF

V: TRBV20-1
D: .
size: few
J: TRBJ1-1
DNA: TGCAGTGCCTCCGACTTCTTGGGGAACACTGAAGCTTTCTTT
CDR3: CSASDFLGNTEAFF

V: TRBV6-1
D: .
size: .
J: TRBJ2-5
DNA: TGTGCCAGCAGCTTGGGCTATTGGCGCCAGTACTTC
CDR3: CASSLGYWRQYF

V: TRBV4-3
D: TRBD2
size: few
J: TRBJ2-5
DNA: TGCGCCAGCAGCCAGGATTGGGGGGGGTCGAGGGAGACCCAGTACTTC
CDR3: CASSQDWGGSRETQYF

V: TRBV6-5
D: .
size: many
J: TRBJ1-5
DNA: TGTGCCAGCAGAAGTCGTACAGGTGTGTATCAGCCCCAGCATTTT
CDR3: CASRSRTGVYQPQHF

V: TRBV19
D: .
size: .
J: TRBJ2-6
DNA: TGTGCCAGTAGTCTCCCAGGGACTGGGGCCAACGTCCTGACTTTC
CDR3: CASSLPGTGANVLTF

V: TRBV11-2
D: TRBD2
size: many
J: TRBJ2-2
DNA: TGTGCCAGCAGCCCAGGACTAGCGGGGTACACCGGGGAGCTGTTTTTT
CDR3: CASSPGLAGYTGELFF

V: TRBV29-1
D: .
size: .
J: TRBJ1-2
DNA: TGCAGCGTTGAAGGAGCAGAGTATGGCTACACCTTC
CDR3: CSVEGAEYGYTF

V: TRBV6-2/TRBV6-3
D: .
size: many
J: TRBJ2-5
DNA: TGTGCCAGCAGTTACTTACAAGGTCAAGAGACCCAGTACTTC
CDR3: CASSYLQGQETQYF

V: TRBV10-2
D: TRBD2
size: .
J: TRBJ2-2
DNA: TGCGCCAGCACTGGACTAGCGGGGGGCCCTCCCGGGGAGCTGTTTTTT
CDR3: CASTGLAGGPPGELFF

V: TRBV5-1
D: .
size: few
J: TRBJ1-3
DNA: TGCGCCAGCAGCTTGGGGTCCAACAGAGGAAACACCATATATTTT
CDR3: CASSLGSNRGNTIYF

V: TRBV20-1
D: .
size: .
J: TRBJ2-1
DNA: TGCAGTGCTAGAACTTACAATGAGCAGTTCTTC
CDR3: CSARTYNEQFF

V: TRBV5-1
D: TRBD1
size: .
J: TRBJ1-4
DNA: TGCGCCAGCAGCTTGGCCGGGACAGCCCCGGGGAAACTGTTTTTT
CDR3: CASSLAGTAPGKLFF

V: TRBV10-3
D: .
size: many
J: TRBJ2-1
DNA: TGTGCCATCAGTGACGGAACAAACAATGAGCAGTTCTTC
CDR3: CAISDGTNNEQFF

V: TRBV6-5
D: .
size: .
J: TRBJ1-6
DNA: TGTGCCAGCAGGCGGGACATATGGTCACCCCTCCACTTT
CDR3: CASRRDIWSPLHF

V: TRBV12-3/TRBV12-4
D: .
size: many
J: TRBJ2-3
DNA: TGTGCCAGCAGCTTGACTAGAGATACGCAGTATTTT
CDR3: CASSLTRDTQYF

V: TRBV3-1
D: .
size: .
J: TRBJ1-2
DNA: TGTGCCACCCTGACAGCTAACTATGGCTACACCTTC
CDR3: CATLTANYGYTF

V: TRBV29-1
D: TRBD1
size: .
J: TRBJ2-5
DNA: TGCAGCGTATATACAGGGGGCGGCGGGACCCAGTACTTC
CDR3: CSVYTGGGGTQYF

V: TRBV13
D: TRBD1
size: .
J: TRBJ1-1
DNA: TGTGCCAGCAGCCAGGGGACAGGTCTGAACACTGAAGCTTTCTTT
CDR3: CASSQGTGLNTEAFF